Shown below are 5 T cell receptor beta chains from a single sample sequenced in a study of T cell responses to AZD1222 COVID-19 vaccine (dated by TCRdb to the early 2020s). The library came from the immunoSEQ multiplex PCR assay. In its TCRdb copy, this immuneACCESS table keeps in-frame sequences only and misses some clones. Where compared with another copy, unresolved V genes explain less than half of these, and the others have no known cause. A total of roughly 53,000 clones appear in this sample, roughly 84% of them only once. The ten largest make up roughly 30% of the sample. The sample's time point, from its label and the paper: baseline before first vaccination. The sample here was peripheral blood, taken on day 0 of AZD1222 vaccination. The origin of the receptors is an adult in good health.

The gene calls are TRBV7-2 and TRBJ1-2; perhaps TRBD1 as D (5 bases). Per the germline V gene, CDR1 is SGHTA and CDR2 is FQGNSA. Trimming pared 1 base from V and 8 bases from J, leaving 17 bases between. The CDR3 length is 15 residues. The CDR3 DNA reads TGTGCCAGCAGCTTAGGGGATGCAGGGAAGGCGGGCTACACCTTC. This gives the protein CASSLGDAGKAGYTF.

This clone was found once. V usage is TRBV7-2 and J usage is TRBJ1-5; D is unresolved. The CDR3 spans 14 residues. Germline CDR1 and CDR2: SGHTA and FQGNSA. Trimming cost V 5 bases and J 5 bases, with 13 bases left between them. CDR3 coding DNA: TGTGCCAGCAGCATCGGGTGGAGGGATCAGCCCCAGCATTTT. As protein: CASSIGWRDQPQHF.

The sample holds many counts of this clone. The CDR3 sequence: CAWAQGGEQPQHF. The CDR3 DNA reads as TGTGCCTGGGCACAGGGAGGAGAACAGCCCCAGCATTTT. The rearrangement uses TRBV30 and TRBJ1-5; TRBD1 is a possible D gene (6 bases). The CDR3 loop spans 13 amino acids. Trimming left V 5 bases short and J 7 bases short, with 15 bases between. Germline V gene data show CDR1 as GTSNPN and CDR2 as SVGIG (reference sequence).

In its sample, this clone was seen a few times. CDR3 sequence reads: CATSRDGTGDQFF. CDR3 nucleotide sequence: TGTGCCACCAGCAGAGATGGCACCGGGGATCAGTTCTTC. This rearrangement joins TRBV15 to TRBJ2-1; tentatively, D is TRBD2 (5 bases). The CDR3 totals 13 residues. The ends were cut back, 0 bases at V and 13 bases at J, with 13 bases in the middle. Germline CDR1 reads LNHNV; CDR2 reads YYDKDF (reference sequence).

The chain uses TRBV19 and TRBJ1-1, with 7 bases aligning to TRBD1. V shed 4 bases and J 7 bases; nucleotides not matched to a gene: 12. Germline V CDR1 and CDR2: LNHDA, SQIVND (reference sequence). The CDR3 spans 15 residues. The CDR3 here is CASSTQNRGGFEAFF. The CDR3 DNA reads TGTGCCAGTAGTACCCAAAACAGGGGAGGGTTTGAAGCTTTCTTT. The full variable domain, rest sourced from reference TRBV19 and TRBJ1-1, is DGGITQSPKYLFRKEGQNVTLSCEQNLNHDAMYWYRQDPGQGLRLIYYSQIVNDFQKGDIAEGYSVSREKKESFPLTVTSAQKNPTAFYLCASSTQNRGGFEAFFGQGTRLTVV.